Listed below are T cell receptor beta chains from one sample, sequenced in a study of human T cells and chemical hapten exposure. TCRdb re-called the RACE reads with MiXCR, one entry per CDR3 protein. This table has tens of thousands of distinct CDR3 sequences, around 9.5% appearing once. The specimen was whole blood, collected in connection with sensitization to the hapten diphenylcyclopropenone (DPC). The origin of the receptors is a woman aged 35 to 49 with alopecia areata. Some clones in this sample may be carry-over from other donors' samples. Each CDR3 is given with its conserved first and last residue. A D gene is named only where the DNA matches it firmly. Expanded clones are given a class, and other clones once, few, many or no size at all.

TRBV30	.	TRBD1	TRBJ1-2	CAWSKDRGGYTF	TGTGCCTGGAGTAAAGACAGGGGCGGCTACACCTTC
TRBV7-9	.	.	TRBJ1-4	CASSLGPSGPEKLFF	TGTGCCAGCAGCTTAGGGCCGTCAGGGCCTGAAAAACTGTTTTTT
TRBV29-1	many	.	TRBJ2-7	CSVATSLYEQYF	TGCAGCGTTGCGACAAGTCTTTACGAGCAGTACTTC
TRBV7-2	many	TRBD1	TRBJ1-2	CASSLLTGPHGYTF	TGTGCCAGCAGCTTATTGACAGGGCCGCATGGCTACACCTTC
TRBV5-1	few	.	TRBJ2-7	CASSAGTSYEQYF	TGCGCCAGCAGCGCTGGGACAAGCTACGAGCAGTACTTC
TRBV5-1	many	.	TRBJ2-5	CASSPTSTSETQYF	TGCGCCAGCAGCCCAACCTCTACCTCGGAGACCCAGTACTTC
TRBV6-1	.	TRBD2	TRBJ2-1	CASSGLGGGWYEQFF	TGTGCCAGCAGTGGGTTAGGCGGGGGTTGGTATGAGCAGTTCTTC
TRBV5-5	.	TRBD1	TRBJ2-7	CASSRDRDYEQYF	TGTGCCAGCAGCCGGGACAGGGACTACGAGCAGTACTTC
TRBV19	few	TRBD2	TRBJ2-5	CASQRLAGQETQYF	TGTGCCAGTCAGAGACTAGCGGGCCAAGAGACCCAGTACTTC
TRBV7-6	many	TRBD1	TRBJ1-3	CASSSGTEGNTIYF	TGTGCCAGCAGCTCCGGGACAGAGGGAAACACCATATATTTT
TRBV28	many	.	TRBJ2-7	CASSTRGTEEQYF	TGTGCCAGCAGCACCAGAGGGACGGAGGAGCAGTACTTC
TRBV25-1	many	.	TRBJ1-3	CASSATGGGNTIYF	TGTGCCAGCAGTGCGACAGGTGGTGGAAACACCATATATTTT
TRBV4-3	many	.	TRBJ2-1	CASSQGSGTNEQFF	TGCGCCAGCAGCCAAGGTTCGGGTACTAATGAGCAGTTCTTC
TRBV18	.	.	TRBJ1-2	CASSPTEFYGYTF	TGTGCCAGCTCACCGACAGAATTCTATGGCTACACCTTC
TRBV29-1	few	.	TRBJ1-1	CSAKGNTEAFF	TGCAGCGCTAAAGGAAACACTGAAGCTTTCTTT
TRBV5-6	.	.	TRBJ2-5	CASSRRLEGQETQYF	TGTGCCAGCAGCCGGCGGCTAGAAGGCCAAGAGACCCAGTACTTC
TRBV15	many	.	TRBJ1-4	CATSRDLLINEKLFF	TGTGCCACCAGCAGAGATCTACTGATTAATGAAAAACTGTTTTTT
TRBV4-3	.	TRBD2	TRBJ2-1	CASSPTVAGGFNEQFF	TGCGCCAGCAGCCCCACCGTAGCGGGGGGATTCAATGAGCAGTTCTTC
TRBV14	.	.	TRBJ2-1	CASSLWGLPQFF	TGTGCCAGCAGCCTCTGGGGACTCCCGCAGTTCTTC
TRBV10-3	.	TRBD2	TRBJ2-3	CAISAGLAVGTQYF	TGTGCCATCAGTGCGGGACTAGCTGTCGGTACGCAGTATTTT
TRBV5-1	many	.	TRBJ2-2	CASSLAASTGELFF	TGCGCCAGCAGCTTGGCCGCGAGCACCGGGGAGCTGTTTTTT
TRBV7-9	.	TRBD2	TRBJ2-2	CASSHIAGNTGELFF	TGTGCCAGCAGTCATATAGCGGGGAACACCGGGGAGCTGTTTTTT
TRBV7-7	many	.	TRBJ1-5	CASSSRDRLTPQHF	TGTGCCAGCAGCTCCCGGGACCGATTAACGCCCCAGCATTTT
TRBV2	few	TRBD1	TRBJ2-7	CASSSGTGYGEQYF	TGTGCCAGCAGTTCCGGGACAGGGTATGGCGAGCAGTACTTC
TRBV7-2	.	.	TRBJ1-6	CASSYRRETTNSPLHF	TGTGCCAGCAGCTACAGGAGGGAGACAACTAATTCACCCCTCCACTTT
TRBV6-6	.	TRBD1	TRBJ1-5	CASRGQGGQPQHF	TGTGCCAGCAGAGGACAGGGGGGGCAGCCCCAGCATTTT
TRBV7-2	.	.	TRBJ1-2	CASSLLYGYTF	TGTGCCAGCAGCCTACTCTATGGCTACACCTTC
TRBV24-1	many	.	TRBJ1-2	CATSDLGSGYTF	TGTGCCACCAGTGATTTAGGGAGTGGCTACACCTTC
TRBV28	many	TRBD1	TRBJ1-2	CASRTGGPANYGYTF	TGTGCCAGCAGGACAGGGGGCCCAGCTAACTATGGCTACACCTTC
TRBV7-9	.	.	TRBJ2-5	CASSLIGQEPVETQYF	TGTGCCAGCAGCTTAATCGGGCAGGAGCCAGTTGAGACCCAGTACTTC
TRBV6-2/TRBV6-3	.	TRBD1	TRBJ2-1	CASSYDRGSYNEQFF	TGTGCCAGCAGTTACGACAGGGGTTCCTACAATGAGCAGTTCTTC